This T cell receptor (beta chain) came from a study of CD8 T cells in Susac syndrome. Trimming stripped 3 bases from V and 3 bases from J, with 12 bases between. Looked up from germline, CDR1 is LGHNA and CDR2 is YNFKEQ. This CDR3 contains 14 residues. TCR beta from blood CD8+ and CD4+ T cells was sequenced. Negative isolation yielded CD8+ and CD4+ T cells; FACS enriched TEMRA cells. The RNA input was roughly 0.45 to 1 ug, and it was reverse transcribed with random hexamers. Multiplex PCR with immunoSEQ amplified the TCR beta CDR3 across 54 Vbeta and 13 Jbeta. TCRdb processed the immunoSEQ multiplex PCR reads anew with MiXCR; each CDR3 protein has one entry. The repertoire holds around 26,000 distinct CDR3 sequences, with 85% to 95% as singletons. As to this clonotype: Its antigen is not identified.

Broader study findings: The study recognized that the number of individuals in its TCR sequencing and HLA analysis was relatively small.

The sequencing input was CD8+ T cells from PBMCs. The chain has TRBV4-2 and TRBJ2-7; D ambiguous. This clonotype originated in a human donor in good health. CDR3 DNA: TGTGCCAGCAGCCAGGGCCAGGTCGGCTACGAGCAGTACTTC. Its translation: CASSQGQVGYEQYF.